Listed below are T cell receptor beta chains from one sample, sequenced in a study of blood T cells in healthy people across ages. TCRdb analysed the 5' RACE reads with MiXCR anew, one entry per CDR3 protein. The sample consists of approximately 1,100,000 distinct CDR3 sequences, 40% to 55% of them appearing once. The sample consisted of blood. The receptors derive from a woman between 55 and 75 years old in good health. Each CDR3 is given with its conserved first and last residue. The order of the fields is J gene, V gene, clone size, D gene, CDR3 DNA, CDR3 protein. A D gene is named only where the DNA matches it firmly. Where a row states a size, it is once, few, many or the class of an expanded clone; other rows omit it.

J gene: TRBJ2-7
V gene: TRBV27
clone size: .
D gene: TRBD1
CDR3 DNA: TGTGCCAGCAGTTTCCTCCGGGACAGGGCCCACGAGCAGTACTTC
CDR3 protein: CASSFLRDRAHEQYF

J gene: TRBJ2-3
V gene: TRBV6-2/TRBV6-3
clone size: few
D gene: .
CDR3 DNA: TGTGCCTTAGGGATCCCGGAGGATACGCAGTATTTT
CDR3 protein: CALGIPEDTQYF

J gene: TRBJ1-5
V gene: TRBV2
clone size: .
D gene: .
CDR3 DNA: TGTGCCAGCCAAAGAGGGCCGGGCAATCAGCCCCAGCATTTT
CDR3 protein: CASQRGPGNQPQHF

J gene: TRBJ1-2
V gene: TRBV2
clone size: many
D gene: .
CDR3 DNA: TGTGCCAGCAACGAAAGAGGGAGAAGGGTTAGGGAGGGCTACACCTTC
CDR3 protein: CASNERGRRVREGYTF

J gene: TRBJ2-1
V gene: TRBV29-1
clone size: .
D gene: .
CDR3 DNA: TGCAGCCACCGGAACACACACAATTACAATGAGCAGTTCTTC
CDR3 protein: CSHRNTHNYNEQFF

J gene: TRBJ2-5
V gene: TRBV12-3/TRBV12-4
clone size: .
D gene: TRBD2
CDR3 DNA: TGTGCCAGCAGTTTTGCTAGCGGGAGAAGTGAGACCCAGTACTTC
CDR3 protein: CASSFASGRSETQYF

J gene: TRBJ1-4
V gene: TRBV20-1
clone size: once
D gene: .
CDR3 DNA: TGCAGCGCGACGCGAGGGAATCTGTTTTTT
CDR3 protein: CSATRGNLFF

J gene: TRBJ2-1
V gene: TRBV5-4
clone size: few
D gene: .
CDR3 DNA: TGTGCCAGCAGCTTGGAGCTTGCCTACAATGAGCAGTTCTTC
CDR3 protein: CASSLELAYNEQFF

J gene: TRBJ1-5
V gene: TRBV3-1
clone size: .
D gene: .
CDR3 DNA: TGTGCCAGCAGCCCAGGGGCGGGGAACAATCAGCCCCAGCATTTT
CDR3 protein: CASSPGAGNNQPQHF

J gene: TRBJ2-3
V gene: TRBV12-3/TRBV12-4
clone size: .
D gene: TRBD2
CDR3 DNA: TGTGCCAGCAGTTCGCCGACAGCGGGAGGGAGGACAGATACGCAGTATTTT
CDR3 protein: CASSSPTAGGRTDTQYF

J gene: TRBJ2-1
V gene: TRBV20-1
clone size: .
D gene: .
CDR3 DNA: TGCAGTGCTAGAGTCCCTATTCGCAAGGAGCAGTTCTTC
CDR3 protein: CSARVPIRKEQFF

J gene: TRBJ2-4
V gene: TRBV20-1
clone size: .
D gene: .
CDR3 DNA: TGCAGTGCCGCCCCCGCGGCAATAGCCAAAAACATTCAGTACTTC
CDR3 protein: CSAAPAAIAKNIQYF

J gene: TRBJ2-7
V gene: TRBV11-2
clone size: few
D gene: .
CDR3 DNA: TGTGCCAGCCACGCGGGAAGCAGCTCCTACGAGCAGTACTTC
CDR3 protein: CASHAGSSSYEQYF

J gene: TRBJ2-1
V gene: TRBV6-2/TRBV6-3
clone size: .
D gene: .
CDR3 DNA: TGTGCCAGCAGTTACTCGGAACAGAGCTCCTACAATGAGCAGTTCTTC
CDR3 protein: CASSYSEQSSYNEQFF

J gene: TRBJ1-6
V gene: TRBV27
clone size: .
D gene: .
CDR3 DNA: TGTGCCAGCAGTGAAAGAGGGGGTTCACCCCTCCACTTT
CDR3 protein: CASSERGGSPLHF

J gene: TRBJ2-1
V gene: TRBV20-1
clone size: .
D gene: TRBD1
CDR3 DNA: TGCAGTGCGTCCGGGACAGCCTTCTACAATGAGCAGTTCTTC
CDR3 protein: CSASGTAFYNEQFF

J gene: TRBJ2-3
V gene: TRBV5-6
clone size: .
D gene: TRBD2
CDR3 DNA: TGTGCCAGCAGCTTGAAGGGGTCTAGCGGATTCACAGATACGCAGTATTTT
CDR3 protein: CASSLKGSSGFTDTQYF

J gene: TRBJ2-1
V gene: TRBV29-1
clone size: .
D gene: TRBD2
CDR3 DNA: TGCAGCGGGACGACTAGCGGGGGAGTAAATGAGCAGTTCTTT
CDR3 protein: CSGTTSGGVNEQFF

J gene: TRBJ2-7
V gene: TRBV12-3/TRBV12-4
clone size: .
D gene: TRBD2
CDR3 DNA: TGTGCCAGCAGTTTTGGTAGCGGGTACAATGAGCAGTACTTC
CDR3 protein: CASSFGSGYNEQYF

J gene: TRBJ1-2
V gene: TRBV6-6
clone size: .
D gene: TRBD1
CDR3 DNA: TGTGCCAGTACCTCCGGGACAGACTATGGCTACACCTTC
CDR3 protein: CASTSGTDYGYTF

J gene: TRBJ2-5
V gene: TRBV13
clone size: .
D gene: .
CDR3 DNA: TGTGCCAGCAGCCTCGGTTCGGTTTATCAGAGAAGGACCCAGTACTTC
CDR3 protein: CASSLGSVYQRRTQYF

J gene: TRBJ1-2
V gene: TRBV10-3
clone size: .
D gene: .
CDR3 DNA: TGTGCCATCAGTGATGGAGGGACCTATGGCTACACCTTC
CDR3 protein: CAISDGGTYGYTF

J gene: TRBJ2-3
V gene: TRBV3-1
clone size: .
D gene: .
CDR3 DNA: TGTGCCAGCAGCCTCTCGGAGGGCGGGGATACGCAGTATTTT
CDR3 protein: CASSLSEGGDTQYF

J gene: TRBJ1-2
V gene: TRBV28
clone size: .
D gene: .
CDR3 DNA: TGTGCCAGCAGTGAGACAGAGACTGACTATGGCTACACCTTC
CDR3 protein: CASSETETDYGYTF

J gene: TRBJ1-6
V gene: TRBV6-6
clone size: few
D gene: .
CDR3 DNA: TGTGCCAGCAGAGGGGGGCAGGGTGAATATTCACCCCTCCACTTT
CDR3 protein: CASRGGQGEYSPLHF

J gene: TRBJ2-3
V gene: TRBV11-1
clone size: .
D gene: .
CDR3 DNA: TGTGTCAGCAGCTTAGTCGGAGGGGAGGACACGCAGTATTTT
CDR3 protein: CVSSLVGGEDTQYF

J gene: TRBJ2-5
V gene: TRBV14
clone size: .
D gene: TRBD1
CDR3 DNA: TGTGCCAGCAGCCAGAACAGGGGCACCCTTAGGTATGAGCAGTACTTC
CDR3 protein: CASSQNRGTLRYEQYF

J gene: TRBJ2-7
V gene: TRBV6-5
clone size: few
D gene: TRBD2
CDR3 DNA: TGTGCCAGCAAAACGACTAGCGGGAGCCCCTCCTACGAGCAGTACTTC
CDR3 protein: CASKTTSGSPSYEQYF

J gene: TRBJ2-3
V gene: TRBV12-3/TRBV12-4
clone size: .
D gene: TRBD2
CDR3 DNA: TGTGCCAGCCGACGAGAGGGAGGGAAGACAGATACGCAGTATTTT
CDR3 protein: CASRREGGKTDTQYF

J gene: TRBJ2-7
V gene: TRBV20-1
clone size: .
D gene: TRBD2
CDR3 DNA: TGCAGTGCTTGGACTAGCGGGAGCCAGGGCTACGAGCAGTACTTC
CDR3 protein: CSAWTSGSQGYEQYF

J gene: TRBJ2-1
V gene: TRBV11-2
clone size: .
D gene: .
CDR3 DNA: TGTGCCAGCAGCTTGGGGCTAAGCTCCAGCAATGAGCAGTTCTTC
CDR3 protein: CASSLGLSSSNEQFF

J gene: TRBJ2-3
V gene: TRBV20-1
clone size: .
D gene: .
CDR3 DNA: TGCAGTGCTAGTGGTCTAGGTCAAGGCACAGATACGCAGTATTTT
CDR3 protein: CSASGLGQGTDTQYF

J gene: TRBJ2-7
V gene: TRBV29-1
clone size: many
D gene: .
CDR3 DNA: TGCAGCGTTGATACGGGGGTGAGCTACGAGCAGTACTTC
CDR3 protein: CSVDTGVSYEQYF

J gene: TRBJ2-5
V gene: TRBV7-2
clone size: .
D gene: TRBD2
CDR3 DNA: TGTGCCAGCAGCTTAGTCCGACTAGCGGGAGAGATCCAAGAGACCCAGTACTTC
CDR3 protein: CASSLVRLAGEIQETQYF

J gene: TRBJ2-5
V gene: TRBV4-1
clone size: .
D gene: .
CDR3 DNA: TGCGCCAGCAGTTTCGGCGGGGAACCACAAGAGACCCAGTACTTC
CDR3 protein: CASSFGGEPQETQYF

J gene: TRBJ2-3
V gene: TRBV25-1
clone size: .
D gene: TRBD2
CDR3 DNA: TGTGCCAGCAGTGACCCAGGGAGGGACACAGATACGCAGTATTTT
CDR3 protein: CASSDPGRDTDTQYF

J gene: TRBJ1-1
V gene: TRBV4-2
clone size: .
D gene: .
CDR3 DNA: TGTGCCAGCAGCGCAGCAACTCAGGGGACCTCTGAAGCTTTCTTT
CDR3 protein: CASSAATQGTSEAFF

J gene: TRBJ2-5
V gene: TRBV25-1
clone size: few
D gene: .
CDR3 DNA: TGTGCCAGCAGAGGAGGACAGTCGCAAGAGACCCAGTACTTC
CDR3 protein: CASRGGQSQETQYF

J gene: TRBJ2-7
V gene: TRBV20-1
clone size: few
D gene: .
CDR3 DNA: TGCAGTGCTATGGGGATTAGTACCCGCTACGAGCAGTACTTC
CDR3 protein: CSAMGISTRYEQYF

J gene: TRBJ2-7
V gene: TRBV11-1
clone size: .
D gene: .
CDR3 DNA: TGTGCCAGCAGCCCCTCCCCCGCACAGGTCTACGAGCAGTACTTC
CDR3 protein: CASSPSPAQVYEQYF

J gene: TRBJ1-2
V gene: TRBV5-1
clone size: .
D gene: TRBD1
CDR3 DNA: TGCGCCAGCAGCTTAGCGGTGGGACAGGACTATGGCTACACCTTC
CDR3 protein: CASSLAVGQDYGYTF

J gene: TRBJ1-4
V gene: TRBV20-1
clone size: .
D gene: TRBD1
CDR3 DNA: TGCAGTGCTAACAGGGGGTACTCTGAAAAACTGTTTTTT
CDR3 protein: CSANRGYSEKLFF

J gene: TRBJ2-1
V gene: TRBV28
clone size: few
D gene: TRBD1
CDR3 DNA: TGTGCCAGCAGTCCCGGGACAGCTGGTCCCGGTGAGCAGTTCTTC
CDR3 protein: CASSPGTAGPGEQFF

J gene: TRBJ2-1
V gene: TRBV11-2
clone size: few
D gene: .
CDR3 DNA: TGTGCCAGCAGCTACGCCGGAGGGGAGACCGGCGTGGGGCAGTTCTTC
CDR3 protein: CASSYAGGETGVGQFF

J gene: TRBJ2-1
V gene: TRBV12-5
clone size: .
D gene: .
CDR3 DNA: TGTGCTAGTGGTTTGTGGGAGACAGGCAATTGGGAGCAGTTCTTC
CDR3 protein: CASGLWETGNWEQFF

J gene: TRBJ2-5
V gene: TRBV12-3/TRBV12-4
clone size: many
D gene: .
CDR3 DNA: TGTGCCAGCATGGGAGAGACCCAGTACTTC
CDR3 protein: CASMGETQYF

J gene: TRBJ2-5
V gene: TRBV6-5
clone size: many
D gene: .
CDR3 DNA: TGTGCCAGCAGTTACGCAAGAGATGAGGCGGTCCAAGAGACCCAGTACTTC
CDR3 protein: CASSYARDEAVQETQYF

J gene: TRBJ2-1
V gene: TRBV7-9
clone size: .
D gene: .
CDR3 DNA: TGTGCCAGCAGATCCTTAGCTCGCAATGAGCAGTTCTTC
CDR3 protein: CASRSLARNEQFF

J gene: TRBJ1-6
V gene: TRBV19
clone size: .
D gene: TRBD1
CDR3 DNA: TGTGCCAGCCACCGACAGGGGTATAATTCACCCCTCCACTTT
CDR3 protein: CASHRQGYNSPLHF

J gene: TRBJ2-3
V gene: TRBV6-5
clone size: .
D gene: .
CDR3 DNA: TGTGCCAGCAGTTACCAGGGCCCACCCACAGATACGCAGTATTTT
CDR3 protein: CASSYQGPPTDTQYF